This entry features one T cell receptor (beta chain) sequence. This clone was seen once. Its antigen remains unidentified. One base away there is no much larger clone; base qualities are not given. These data are taken from a study of regulatory dendritic cells for organ transplantation (dated by TCRdb to about 2017). A note on the overall study: Before and after allostimulation with regulatory or mature dendritic cells, TCRbeta repertoires were sequenced from sorted naive and memory CD4+ and CD8+ T cells. Study-wide findings and limitations: Repertoires were highly diverse in naive CD4+ and CD8+ T cells, less diverse in memory cells, and most oligoclonal in memory CD8+ cells. Sequencing was done in only two subjects, and the authors reported considerable heterogeneity between individuals in the alloreactive memory CD8+ T cell pool. Expansion of memory CD8+ clones was induced by allostimulation in both subjects, but more limited expansion appeared to be induced by regulatory dendritic cells than by mature dendritic cells. Of the resting subsets, memory CD8+ T cells had the largest number of alloreactive TCR clonotypes.

FACS was used to sort CD4+ or CD8+ cells into naive T cells (CD45RA+) and memory T cells (CD45RO+). T cells for TCR sequencing came from a couple of healthy control subjects. Sorted T cell subsets that were not stimulated were used as baseline controls for the mixed lymphocyte reactions. The Qiagen DNeasy Blood & Tissue Kit was used for extraction of genomic DNA. The TCRbeta CDR3 regions were amplified in a multiplexed two-step PCR with Vbeta-specific forward primers and Jbeta-specific reverse primers. Through the immunoSEQ service, TCRbeta libraries were sequenced on an Illumina instrument. Per the original workflow: IMGT annotation was used to assign V, D and J genes, and synthetic CDR3 analogues were used to correct counts for multiplex PCR bias. In the immunoSEQ Analyzer, repertoire clonality was calculated as one minus the normalized Shannon entropy. Fisher's exact test with Benjamini-Hochberg false discovery rate control was used to define clonal expansion, with two-tailed P<0.01. This immuneACCESS table, as held by TCRdb, lists in-frame sequences with V and J called but not all clones. Of the missing ones, under half trace to an unresolved V gene in checked studies; the others have no known cause. D and trimming come from the DNA, and the V and J calls and clone size come from that table. This sample comprises 25,000 or so clones, roughly four fifths of them detected only once. 0.1% of the sample comes from the top ten.

Material for sequencing was naive CD4+ T cells from blood. The meaning of the sample's cell subset or site label: CD45RA+ naive T cells. This TCR derives from a human donor in good health.

The CDR3 reads CASSRTAGTGGNYGYTF. The DNA sequence is as follows: TGCGCCAGCAGCCGAACCGCCGGGACAGGGGGCAACTATGGCTACACCTTC. This chain joins TRBV5-1 to TRBJ1-2; 12 central nucleotides agree with TRBD1. V is cut back by 4 bases and J by 2 bases, with 9 bases in the junction unmatched. CDR3 length: 17 amino acids, cysteine to phenylalanine. The only DNA kept is the CDR3, 51 bases in frame from the first base. CDR1 and CDR2 were assigned from the germline V gene as SGHRS and YFSETQ.